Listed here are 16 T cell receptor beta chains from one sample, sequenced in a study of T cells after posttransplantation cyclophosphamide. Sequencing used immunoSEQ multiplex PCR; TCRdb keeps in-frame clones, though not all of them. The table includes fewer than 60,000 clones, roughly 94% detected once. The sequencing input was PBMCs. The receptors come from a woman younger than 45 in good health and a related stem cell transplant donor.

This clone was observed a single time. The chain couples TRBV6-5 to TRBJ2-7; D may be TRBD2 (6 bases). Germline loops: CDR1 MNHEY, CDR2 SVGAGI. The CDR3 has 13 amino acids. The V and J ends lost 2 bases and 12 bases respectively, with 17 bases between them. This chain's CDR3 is CASSYDMGLLRYF. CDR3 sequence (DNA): TGTGCCAGCAGTTACGATATGGGACTTCTCCGGTACTTC.

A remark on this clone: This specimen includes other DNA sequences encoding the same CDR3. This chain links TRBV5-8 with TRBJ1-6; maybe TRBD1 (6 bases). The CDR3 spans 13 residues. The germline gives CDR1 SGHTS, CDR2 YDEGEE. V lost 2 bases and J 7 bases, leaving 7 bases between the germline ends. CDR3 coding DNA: TGTGCCAGCAGCTTAAGGGGGAATTCACCCCTCCACTTT. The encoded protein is CASSLRGNSPLHF.

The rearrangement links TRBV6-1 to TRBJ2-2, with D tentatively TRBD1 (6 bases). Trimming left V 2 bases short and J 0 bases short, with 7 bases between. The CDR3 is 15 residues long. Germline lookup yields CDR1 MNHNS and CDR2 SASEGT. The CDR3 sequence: CASSEWDTNTGELFF. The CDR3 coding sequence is TGTGCCAGCAGTGAATGGGACACGAACACCGGGGAGCTGTTTTTT.

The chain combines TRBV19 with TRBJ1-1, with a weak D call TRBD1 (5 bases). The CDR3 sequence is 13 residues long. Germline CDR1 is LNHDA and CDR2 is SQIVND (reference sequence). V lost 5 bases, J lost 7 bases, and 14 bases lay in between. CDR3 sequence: CASSARLDSEAFF. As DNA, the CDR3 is TGTGCCAGTAGTGCCCGTTTAGACAGTGAAGCTTTCTTT.

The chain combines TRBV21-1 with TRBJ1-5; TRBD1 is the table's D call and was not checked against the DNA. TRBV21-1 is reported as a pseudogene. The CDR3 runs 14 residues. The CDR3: CASSGTGANQPQHF. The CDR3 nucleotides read TGTGCCAGCAGCGGGACAGGCGCAAATCAGCCCCAGCATTTT.

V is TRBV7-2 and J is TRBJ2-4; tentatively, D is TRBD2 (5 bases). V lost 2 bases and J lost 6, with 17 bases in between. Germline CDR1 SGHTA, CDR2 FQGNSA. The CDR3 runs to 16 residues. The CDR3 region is CASSLTWGDGPNIQYF. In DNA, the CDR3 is TGTGCCAGCAGCTTAACGTGGGGAGACGGGCCAAACATTCAGTACTTC.

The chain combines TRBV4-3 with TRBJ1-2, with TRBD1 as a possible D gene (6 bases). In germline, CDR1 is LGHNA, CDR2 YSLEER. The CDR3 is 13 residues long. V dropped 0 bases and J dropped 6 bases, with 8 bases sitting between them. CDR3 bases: TGCGCCAGCAGCCAAGATGGGGGCGATGGCTACACCTTC. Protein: CASSQDGGDGYTF.

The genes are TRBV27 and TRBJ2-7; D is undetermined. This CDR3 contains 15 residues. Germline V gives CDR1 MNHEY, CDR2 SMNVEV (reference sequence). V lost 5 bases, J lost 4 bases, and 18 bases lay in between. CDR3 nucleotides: TGTGCCAGCAGTGTAGACTCCCTCCGCCTTTACGAGCAGTACTTC. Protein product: CASSVDSLRLYEQYF.

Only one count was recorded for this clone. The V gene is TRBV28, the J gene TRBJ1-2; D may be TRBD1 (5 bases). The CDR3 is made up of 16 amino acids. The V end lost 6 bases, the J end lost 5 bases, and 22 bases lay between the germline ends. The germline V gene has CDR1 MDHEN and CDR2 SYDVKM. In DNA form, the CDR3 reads TGTGCCAGCAGCCCAACTCAGGGTTGGGAAGGATATGGCTACACCTTC. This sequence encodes CASSPTQGWEGYGYTF.

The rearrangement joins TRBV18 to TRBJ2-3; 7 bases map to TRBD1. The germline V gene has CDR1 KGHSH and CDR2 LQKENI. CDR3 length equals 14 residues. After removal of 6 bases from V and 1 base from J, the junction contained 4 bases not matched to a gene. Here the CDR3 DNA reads TGTGCCAGCTCGCGAGGGGGCGGCACAGATACGCAGTATTTT. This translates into CASSRGGGTDTQYF.

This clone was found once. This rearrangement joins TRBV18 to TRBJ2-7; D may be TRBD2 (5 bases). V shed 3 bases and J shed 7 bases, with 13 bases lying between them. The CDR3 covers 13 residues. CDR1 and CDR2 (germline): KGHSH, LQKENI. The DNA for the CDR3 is TGTGCCAGCTCACCGGACGCCCGGGGTGAGCAGTACTTC. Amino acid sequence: CASSPDARGEQYF.

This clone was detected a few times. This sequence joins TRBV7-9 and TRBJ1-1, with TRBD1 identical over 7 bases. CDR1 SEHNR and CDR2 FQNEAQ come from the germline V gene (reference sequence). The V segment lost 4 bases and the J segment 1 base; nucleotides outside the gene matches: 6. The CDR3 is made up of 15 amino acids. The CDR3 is CASSSRTGENTEAFF. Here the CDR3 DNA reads TGTGCCAGCAGCTCGCGTACAGGGGAGAACACTGAAGCTTTCTTT.

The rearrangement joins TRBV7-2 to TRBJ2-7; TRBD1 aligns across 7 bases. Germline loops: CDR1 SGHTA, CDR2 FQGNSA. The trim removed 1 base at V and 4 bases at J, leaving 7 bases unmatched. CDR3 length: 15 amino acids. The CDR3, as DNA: TGTGCCAGCAGCTTAGGACCAGGGGGAATGTACGAGCAGTACTTC. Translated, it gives CASSLGPGGMYEQYF. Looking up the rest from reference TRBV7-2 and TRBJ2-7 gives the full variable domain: GAGVSQSPSNKVTEKGKDVELRCDPISGHTALYWYRQSLGQGLEFLIYFQGNSAPDKSGLPSDRFSAERTGGSVSTLTIQRTQQEDSAVYLCASSLGPGGMYEQYFGPGTRLTVT.

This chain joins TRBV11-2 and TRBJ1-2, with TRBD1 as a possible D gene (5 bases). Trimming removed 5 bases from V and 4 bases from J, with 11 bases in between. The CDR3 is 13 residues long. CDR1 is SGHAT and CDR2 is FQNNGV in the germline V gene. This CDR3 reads CASSRTMTYGYTF. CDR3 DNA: TGTGCCAGCAGCAGGACAATGACCTATGGCTACACCTTC. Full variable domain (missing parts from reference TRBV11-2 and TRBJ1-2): EAGVAQSPRYKIIEKRQSVAFWCNPISGHATLYWYQQILGQGPKLLIQFQNNGVVDDSQLPKDRFSAERLKGVDSTLKIQPAKLEDSAVYLCASSRTMTYGYTFGSGTRLTVV.

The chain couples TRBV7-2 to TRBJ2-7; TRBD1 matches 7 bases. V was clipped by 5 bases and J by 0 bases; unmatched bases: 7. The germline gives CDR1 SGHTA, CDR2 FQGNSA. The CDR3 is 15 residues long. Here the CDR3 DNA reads TGTGCCAGCAGCCCCGGGACAGTTATCTCCTACGAGCAGTACTTC. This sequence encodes CASSPGTVISYEQYF. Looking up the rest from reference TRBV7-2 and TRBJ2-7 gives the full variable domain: GAGVSQSPSNKVTEKGKDVELRCDPISGHTALYWYRQSLGQGLEFLIYFQGNSAPDKSGLPSDRFSAERTGGSVSTLTIQRTQQEDSAVYLCASSPGTVISYEQYFGPGTRLTVT.

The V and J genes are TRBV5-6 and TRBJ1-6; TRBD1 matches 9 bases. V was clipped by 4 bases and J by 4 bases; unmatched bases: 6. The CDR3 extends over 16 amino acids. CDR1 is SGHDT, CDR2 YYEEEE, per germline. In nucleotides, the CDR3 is TGTGCCAGCAGCCAGACAGGGGGAGTGTATAATTCACCCCTCCACTTT. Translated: CASSQTGGVYNSPLHF.